These 9 T cell receptor beta chains came from one sample sequenced in a study of technical replicates of blood from several donors (dated by TCRdb to the late 2010s). The library was produced with the immunoSEQ multiplex PCR assay. TCRdb retrieved this table from immuneACCESS and kept in-frame rearrangements only. Not all clones are present; in checked studies, unresolved V genes account for under half, and no reason is known for the remainder. The sample table records nearly 80,000 clones; roughly 96% of these occur just once. The leading ten clones occupy approximately 0.32% of the sample. Source material: T cells isolated from PBMCs. These receptors all come from a human donor in good health.

This chain joins TRBV10-3 and TRBJ1-1; TRBD1 matches at 7 bases. J lost 2 bases, V lost 6 bases, and 6 bases had no gene match. The CDR3 contains 14 residues. Germline assignment: CDR1 ENHRY and CDR2 SYGVKD. CDR3 in amino acids: CAISWTGENTEAFF. DNA of the CDR3: TGTGCCATCAGCTGGACAGGCGAAAACACTGAAGCTTTCTTT.

The CDR3 sequence is CASSIQGNEQFF. CDR3 in DNA: TGTGCCAGCAGTATACAGGGAAATGAGCAGTTCTTC. V gene TRBV27 combines with J gene TRBJ2-1, with D possibly TRBD1 on 6 matching bases. V gave up 5 bases and J gave up 7 bases, with 9 bases separating them. Per germline, CDR1 MNHEY and CDR2 SMNVEV (reference sequence). CDR3 length equals 12 residues.

The chain recombines TRBV30 with TRBJ1-5, with a weak D call TRBD1 (6 bases). V gave up 1 base and J gave up 6 bases, with 10 bases separating them. This CDR3 region has 13 residues. Germline-derived CDR1 and CDR2 are GTSNPN and SVGIG (reference sequence). The CDR3: CAWSGRGGQPQHF. In DNA form, the CDR3 reads TGTGCCTGGAGTGGGAGAGGGGGTCAGCCCCAGCATTTT.

The rearrangement joins TRBV19 to TRBJ2-1; TRBD2 matches at 9 bases. CDR1 and CDR2 from the germline V gene are LNHDA and SQIVND (reference sequence). J lost 6 bases, V lost 3 bases, and 3 bases had no gene match. This CDR3 has 14 residues. CDR3 sequence: CASSIQAGGNEQFF. CDR3 sequence (DNA): TGTGCCAGTAGTATTCAAGCGGGGGGCAATGAGCAGTTCTTC.

The J gene is TRBJ1-1, the V gene TRBV28; D is unresolved. The CDR3 extends over 17 amino acids. The V end was cut by 4 bases, the J end by 0 bases, with 18 bases between. CDR1 is MDHEN, CDR2 SYDVKM, per germline. The CDR3 DNA reads TGTGCCAGCAGTTCCCTCCTTAGTGGACTAATGAACACTGAAGCTTTCTTT. Amino acids: CASSSLLSGLMNTEAFF.

The chain links TRBV7-9 to TRBJ2-7, with D tentatively TRBD2 (6 bases). The germline gives CDR1 SEHNR, CDR2 FQNEAQ (reference sequence). Trimming took 6 bases from V and 0 from J, leaving 18 bases between them. The CDR3 is 16 residues long. CDR3 bases: TGTGCCAGCAGTGGGGCGGGGAAAGTTTCCTCCTACGAGCAGTACTTC. It encodes CASSGAGKVSSYEQYF.

In nucleotides, the CDR3 is TGTGCCAGCCTAAGGACAGGGGGCGACCCCTACAATGAAAAACTGTTTTTT. This sequence encodes CASLRTGGDPYNEKLFF. The genes are TRBV2 and TRBJ1-4; 11 positions match TRBD1. V lost 8 bases and J lost 5; bases outside the gene matches: 13. This CDR3 contains 17 residues. Looked up from germline, CDR1 is SNHLY and CDR2 is FYNNEI.

This clone has a single count. V usage is TRBV9 and J usage is TRBJ2-2; the match to TRBD1 covers 9 bases. The V gene's germline CDR1 is SGDLS and CDR2 YYNGEE. V was clipped by 2 bases and J by 4 bases; unmatched bases: 6. The CDR3 is 16 residues long. In DNA form, the CDR3 reads TGTGCCAGCAGCGTGGCCGGGACAGGGATCACCGGGGAGCTGTTTTTT. It encodes CASSVAGTGITGELFF.

The J gene is TRBJ1-2, the V gene TRBV7-9; D not resolved. V lost 2 bases and J lost 8, with 12 bases in between. This CDR3 comprises 13 residues. The germline V gene has CDR1 SEHNR and CDR2 FQNEAQ (reference sequence). CDR3 bases: TGTGCCAGCAGCTTAAGAGGCCTGGAAGGCTACACCTTC. Its protein product is CASSLRGLEGYTF.